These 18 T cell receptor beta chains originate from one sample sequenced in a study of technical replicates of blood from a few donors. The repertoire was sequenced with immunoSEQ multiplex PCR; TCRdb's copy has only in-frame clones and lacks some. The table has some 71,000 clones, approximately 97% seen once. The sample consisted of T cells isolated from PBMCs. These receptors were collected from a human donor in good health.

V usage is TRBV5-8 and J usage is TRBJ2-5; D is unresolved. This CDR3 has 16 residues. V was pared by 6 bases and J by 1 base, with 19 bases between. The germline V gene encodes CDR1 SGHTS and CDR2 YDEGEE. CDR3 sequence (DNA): TGTGCCAGCACACCCGCGTCTAGGCTCCCCCAAGAGACCCAGTACTTC. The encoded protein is CASTPASRLPQETQYF.

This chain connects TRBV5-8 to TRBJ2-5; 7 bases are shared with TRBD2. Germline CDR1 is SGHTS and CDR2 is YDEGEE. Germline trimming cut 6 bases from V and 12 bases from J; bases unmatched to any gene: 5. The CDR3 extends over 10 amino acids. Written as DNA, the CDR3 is TGTGCCAGCAACCCAGGGAGGGAGTACTTC. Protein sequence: CASNPGREYF.

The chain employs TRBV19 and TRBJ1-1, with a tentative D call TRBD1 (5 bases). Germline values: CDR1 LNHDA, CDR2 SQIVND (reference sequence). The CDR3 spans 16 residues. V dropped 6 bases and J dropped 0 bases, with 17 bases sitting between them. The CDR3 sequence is CASRLQVDLLNTEAFF. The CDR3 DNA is TGTGCCAGTAGATTACAGGTTGATTTATTGAACACTGAAGCTTTCTTT.

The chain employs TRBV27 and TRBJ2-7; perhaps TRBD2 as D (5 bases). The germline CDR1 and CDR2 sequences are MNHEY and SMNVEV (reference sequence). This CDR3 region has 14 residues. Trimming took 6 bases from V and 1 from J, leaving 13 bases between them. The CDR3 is CASRVGLASYEQYF. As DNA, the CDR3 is TGTGCCAGCAGGGTAGGACTGGCGTCCTACGAGCAGTACTTC.

The CDR3: CASSQDSQGNQPQHF. As DNA, the CDR3 is TGCGCCAGCAGCCAAGATTCCCAGGGGAATCAGCCCCAGCATTTT. This chain uses TRBV4-1 with TRBJ1-5; the D gene is possibly TRBD1 (6 bases). The V and J ends lost 0 bases and 4 bases respectively, with 10 bases between them. The CDR3 is made up of 15 amino acids. Germline V CDR1 and CDR2: MGHRA, YSYEKL.

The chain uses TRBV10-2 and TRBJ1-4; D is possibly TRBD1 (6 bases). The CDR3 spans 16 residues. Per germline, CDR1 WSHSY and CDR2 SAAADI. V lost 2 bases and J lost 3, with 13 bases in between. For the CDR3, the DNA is TGCGCCAGCAGTGAGAGCCAGGGGTGGTCTAATGAAAAACTGTTTTTT. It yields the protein CASSESQGWSNEKLFF.

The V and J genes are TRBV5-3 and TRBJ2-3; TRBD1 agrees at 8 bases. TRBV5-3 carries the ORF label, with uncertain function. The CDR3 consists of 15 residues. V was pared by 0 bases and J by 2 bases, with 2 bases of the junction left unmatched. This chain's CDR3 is CARSLGQGTTDTQYF. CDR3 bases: TGTGCCAGAAGCTTGGGACAGGGGACCACAGATACGCAGTATTTT.

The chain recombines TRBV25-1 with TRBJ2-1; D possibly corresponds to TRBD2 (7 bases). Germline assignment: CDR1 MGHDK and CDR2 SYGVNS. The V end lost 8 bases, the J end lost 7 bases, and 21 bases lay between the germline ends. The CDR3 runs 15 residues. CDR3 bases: TGTGCCAGCGGCGCCTGGGGGCGGGAGCAAAATGAGCAGTTCTTC. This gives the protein CASGAWGREQNEQFF.

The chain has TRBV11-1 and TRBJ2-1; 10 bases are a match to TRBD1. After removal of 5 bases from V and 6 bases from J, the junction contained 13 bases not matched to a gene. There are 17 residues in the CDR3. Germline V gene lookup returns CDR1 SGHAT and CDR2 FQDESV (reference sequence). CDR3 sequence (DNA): TGTGCCAGCAGCAGGACAGGGGGGCCAGTTGGGGGCAATGAGCAGTTCTTC. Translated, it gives CASSRTGGPVGGNEQFF.

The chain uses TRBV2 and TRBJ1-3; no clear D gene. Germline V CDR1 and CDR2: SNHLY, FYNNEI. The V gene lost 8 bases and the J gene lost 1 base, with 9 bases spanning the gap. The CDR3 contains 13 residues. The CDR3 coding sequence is TGTGCCAGCCGCCGGGTTTCTGGAAACACCATATATTTT. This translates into CASRRVSGNTIYF.

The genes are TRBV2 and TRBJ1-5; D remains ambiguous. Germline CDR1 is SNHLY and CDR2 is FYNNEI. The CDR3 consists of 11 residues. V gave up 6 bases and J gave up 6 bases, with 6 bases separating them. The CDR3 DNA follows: TGTGCCAGCAGCTTGTCTCAGCCCCAGCATTTT. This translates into CASSLSQPQHF.

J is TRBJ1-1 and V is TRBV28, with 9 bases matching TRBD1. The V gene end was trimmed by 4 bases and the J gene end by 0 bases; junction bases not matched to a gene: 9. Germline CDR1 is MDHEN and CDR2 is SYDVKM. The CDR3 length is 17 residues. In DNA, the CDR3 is TGTGCCAGCAGTTCCAGTCCCGGGACAGGGCTGAACACTGAAGCTTTCTTT. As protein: CASSSSPGTGLNTEAFF.

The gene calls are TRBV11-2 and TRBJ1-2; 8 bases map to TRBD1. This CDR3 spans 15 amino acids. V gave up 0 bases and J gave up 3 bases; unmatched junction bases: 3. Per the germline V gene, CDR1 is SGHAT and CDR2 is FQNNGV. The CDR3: CASSLETGGYYGYTF. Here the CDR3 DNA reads TGTGCCAGCAGCTTAGAAACAGGGGGATACTATGGCTACACCTTC.

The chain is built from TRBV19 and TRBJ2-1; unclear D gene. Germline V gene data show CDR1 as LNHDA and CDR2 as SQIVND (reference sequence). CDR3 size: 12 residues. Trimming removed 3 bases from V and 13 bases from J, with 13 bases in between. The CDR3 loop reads CASSMRENEQFF. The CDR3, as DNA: TGTGCCAGTAGTATGCGCGAGAACGAACAGTTCTTC.

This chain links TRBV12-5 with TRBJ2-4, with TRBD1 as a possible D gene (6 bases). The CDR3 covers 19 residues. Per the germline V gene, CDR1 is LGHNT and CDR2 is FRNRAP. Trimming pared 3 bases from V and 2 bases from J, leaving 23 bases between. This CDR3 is CASGFVVSQGIAPKNIQYF. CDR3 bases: TGTGCTAGTGGTTTCGTCGTGTCGCAGGGGATAGCACCCAAAAACATTCAGTACTTC.

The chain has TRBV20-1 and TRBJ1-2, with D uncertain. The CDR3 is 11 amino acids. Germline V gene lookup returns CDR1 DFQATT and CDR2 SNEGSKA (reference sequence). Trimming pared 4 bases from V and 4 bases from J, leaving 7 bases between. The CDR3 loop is CSAKHSYGYTF. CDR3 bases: TGCAGTGCTAAACATTCCTATGGCTACACCTTC.

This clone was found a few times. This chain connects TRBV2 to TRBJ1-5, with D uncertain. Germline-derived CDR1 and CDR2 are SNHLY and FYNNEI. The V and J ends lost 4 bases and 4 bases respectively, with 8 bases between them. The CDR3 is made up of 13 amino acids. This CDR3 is CASSGERNQPQHF. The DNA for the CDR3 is TGTGCCAGCAGTGGGGAGCGTAATCAGCCCCAGCATTTT.

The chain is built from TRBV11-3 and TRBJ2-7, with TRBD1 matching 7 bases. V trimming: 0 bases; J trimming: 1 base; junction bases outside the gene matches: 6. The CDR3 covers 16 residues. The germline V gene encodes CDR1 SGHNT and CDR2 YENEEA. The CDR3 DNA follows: TGTGCCAGCAGCTTAGACGACAGGGCTATTTCCTACGAGCAGTACTTC. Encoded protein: CASSLDDRAISYEQYF.